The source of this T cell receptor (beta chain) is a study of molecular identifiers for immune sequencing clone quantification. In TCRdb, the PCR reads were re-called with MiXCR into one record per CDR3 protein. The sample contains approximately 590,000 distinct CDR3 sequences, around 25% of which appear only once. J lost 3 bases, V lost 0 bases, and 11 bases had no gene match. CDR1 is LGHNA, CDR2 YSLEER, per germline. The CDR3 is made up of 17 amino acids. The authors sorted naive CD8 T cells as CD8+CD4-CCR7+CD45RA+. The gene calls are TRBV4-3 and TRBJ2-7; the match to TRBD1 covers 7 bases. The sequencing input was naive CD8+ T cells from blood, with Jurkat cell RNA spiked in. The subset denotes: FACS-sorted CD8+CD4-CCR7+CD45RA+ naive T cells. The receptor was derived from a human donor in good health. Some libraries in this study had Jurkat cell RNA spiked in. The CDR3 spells CASSQDISSAGGYEQYF. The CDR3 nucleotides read TGCGCCAGCAGCCAAGATATCAGTTCGGCAGGGGGCTACGAGCAGTACTTC.